This passage covers 4 T cell receptor beta chains from one sample sequenced in a study of CD8+CD57+ T cells in acquired aplastic anemia. The use of genomic DNA as template underpinned the TCR beta VDJ and CDR3 profiling. TCRdb ran MiXCR on the reads and lists one entry per CDR3 protein. This table has hundreds of thousands of distinct CDR3 sequences, less than 60% appearing once. Sequenced patients had shown CD8+CD57+ cell expansion by flow cytometry. Sequencing was performed on sorted CD4+, CD8+, or CD8+CD57+ T cells (not recorded which) from PBMCs. These receptors originate from a human donor with aplastic anemia.

In this sample, this clonotype turned up many times. The chain joins TRBV7-2 to TRBJ1-3; D call uncertain. This CDR3 has 15 amino acids. Trimming cost V 5 bases and J 0 bases, with 11 bases left between them. Germline-derived CDR1 and CDR2 are SGHTA and FQGNSA. CDR3 sequence: CASSASRASGNTIYF. In DNA form, the CDR3 reads TGTGCCAGCAGCGCATCAAGAGCCTCTGGAAACACCATATATTTT.

In this sample, this clonotype turned up many times. The V gene is TRBV20-1, the J gene TRBJ1-6; D is possibly TRBD1 (5 bases). The V end lost 0 bases, the J end lost 1 base, and 10 bases lay between the germline ends. The CDR3 contains 16 residues. Germline CDR1 and CDR2: DFQATT and SNEGSKA (reference sequence). CDR3 residues: CSARDPRESYNSPLHF. For the CDR3, the DNA is TGCAGTGCTAGAGATCCCAGGGAGTCCTATAATTCACCCCTCCACTTT.

This clonotype was counted a few times. The chain links TRBV24-1 to TRBJ1-6; D is perhaps TRBD1 (5 bases). Germline V gives CDR1 KGHDR, CDR2 SFDVKD. CDR3 length: 13 residues. V was shortened by 4 bases and J by 9 bases, with 9 bases between the two germline ends. The CDR3 sequence is CATSEERGSPLHF. CDR3 DNA: TGTGCCACCAGTGAGGAGAGGGGTTCACCCCTCCACTTT.

This clonotype was seen at least ten times. The chain uses TRBV10-3 and TRBJ2-5; the D is unclear. CDR1 and CDR2 from the germline V gene are ENHRY and SYGVKD. V was clipped by 2 bases and J by 2 bases, with 9 bases between them. The CDR3 consists of 14 residues. The CDR3 is CAISEGVTQETQYF. In nucleotides, the CDR3 is TGTGCCATCAGTGAGGGCGTAACTCAAGAGACCCAGTACTTC.